This T cell receptor (beta chain) was sequenced in a study of blood T cell repertoires in COVID-19. The wider study: From the United States, Italy and Spain came samples of acute and convalescent COVID-19.

The CDR3 is made up of 15 amino acids. The germline gives CDR1 PRHDT, CDR2 FYEKMQ (reference sequence). J was trimmed by 7 bases and V by 4 bases; bases with no gene match: 8. Original methodology: Reference gene primer amplification gave nucleated cell count estimates. Produced via immunoSEQ multiplex PCR; TCRdb's table is partial and in-frame only. V, J and clone size are taken as reported in that table, and D and trimming were inferred from the DNA itself. The data contain just over 250,000 clones, more than 85% of them singletons. The source material was peripheral blood. This chain connects TRBV13 to TRBJ2-1, with 9 bases identical to TRBD2. The TCR sequence derives from a young adult with COVID-19, enrolled during active disease. The CDR3 spells CASSSMTSGANEQFF. The CDR3 DNA reads as TGTGCCAGCAGCTCTATGACTAGCGGAGCTAATGAGCAGTTCTTC.